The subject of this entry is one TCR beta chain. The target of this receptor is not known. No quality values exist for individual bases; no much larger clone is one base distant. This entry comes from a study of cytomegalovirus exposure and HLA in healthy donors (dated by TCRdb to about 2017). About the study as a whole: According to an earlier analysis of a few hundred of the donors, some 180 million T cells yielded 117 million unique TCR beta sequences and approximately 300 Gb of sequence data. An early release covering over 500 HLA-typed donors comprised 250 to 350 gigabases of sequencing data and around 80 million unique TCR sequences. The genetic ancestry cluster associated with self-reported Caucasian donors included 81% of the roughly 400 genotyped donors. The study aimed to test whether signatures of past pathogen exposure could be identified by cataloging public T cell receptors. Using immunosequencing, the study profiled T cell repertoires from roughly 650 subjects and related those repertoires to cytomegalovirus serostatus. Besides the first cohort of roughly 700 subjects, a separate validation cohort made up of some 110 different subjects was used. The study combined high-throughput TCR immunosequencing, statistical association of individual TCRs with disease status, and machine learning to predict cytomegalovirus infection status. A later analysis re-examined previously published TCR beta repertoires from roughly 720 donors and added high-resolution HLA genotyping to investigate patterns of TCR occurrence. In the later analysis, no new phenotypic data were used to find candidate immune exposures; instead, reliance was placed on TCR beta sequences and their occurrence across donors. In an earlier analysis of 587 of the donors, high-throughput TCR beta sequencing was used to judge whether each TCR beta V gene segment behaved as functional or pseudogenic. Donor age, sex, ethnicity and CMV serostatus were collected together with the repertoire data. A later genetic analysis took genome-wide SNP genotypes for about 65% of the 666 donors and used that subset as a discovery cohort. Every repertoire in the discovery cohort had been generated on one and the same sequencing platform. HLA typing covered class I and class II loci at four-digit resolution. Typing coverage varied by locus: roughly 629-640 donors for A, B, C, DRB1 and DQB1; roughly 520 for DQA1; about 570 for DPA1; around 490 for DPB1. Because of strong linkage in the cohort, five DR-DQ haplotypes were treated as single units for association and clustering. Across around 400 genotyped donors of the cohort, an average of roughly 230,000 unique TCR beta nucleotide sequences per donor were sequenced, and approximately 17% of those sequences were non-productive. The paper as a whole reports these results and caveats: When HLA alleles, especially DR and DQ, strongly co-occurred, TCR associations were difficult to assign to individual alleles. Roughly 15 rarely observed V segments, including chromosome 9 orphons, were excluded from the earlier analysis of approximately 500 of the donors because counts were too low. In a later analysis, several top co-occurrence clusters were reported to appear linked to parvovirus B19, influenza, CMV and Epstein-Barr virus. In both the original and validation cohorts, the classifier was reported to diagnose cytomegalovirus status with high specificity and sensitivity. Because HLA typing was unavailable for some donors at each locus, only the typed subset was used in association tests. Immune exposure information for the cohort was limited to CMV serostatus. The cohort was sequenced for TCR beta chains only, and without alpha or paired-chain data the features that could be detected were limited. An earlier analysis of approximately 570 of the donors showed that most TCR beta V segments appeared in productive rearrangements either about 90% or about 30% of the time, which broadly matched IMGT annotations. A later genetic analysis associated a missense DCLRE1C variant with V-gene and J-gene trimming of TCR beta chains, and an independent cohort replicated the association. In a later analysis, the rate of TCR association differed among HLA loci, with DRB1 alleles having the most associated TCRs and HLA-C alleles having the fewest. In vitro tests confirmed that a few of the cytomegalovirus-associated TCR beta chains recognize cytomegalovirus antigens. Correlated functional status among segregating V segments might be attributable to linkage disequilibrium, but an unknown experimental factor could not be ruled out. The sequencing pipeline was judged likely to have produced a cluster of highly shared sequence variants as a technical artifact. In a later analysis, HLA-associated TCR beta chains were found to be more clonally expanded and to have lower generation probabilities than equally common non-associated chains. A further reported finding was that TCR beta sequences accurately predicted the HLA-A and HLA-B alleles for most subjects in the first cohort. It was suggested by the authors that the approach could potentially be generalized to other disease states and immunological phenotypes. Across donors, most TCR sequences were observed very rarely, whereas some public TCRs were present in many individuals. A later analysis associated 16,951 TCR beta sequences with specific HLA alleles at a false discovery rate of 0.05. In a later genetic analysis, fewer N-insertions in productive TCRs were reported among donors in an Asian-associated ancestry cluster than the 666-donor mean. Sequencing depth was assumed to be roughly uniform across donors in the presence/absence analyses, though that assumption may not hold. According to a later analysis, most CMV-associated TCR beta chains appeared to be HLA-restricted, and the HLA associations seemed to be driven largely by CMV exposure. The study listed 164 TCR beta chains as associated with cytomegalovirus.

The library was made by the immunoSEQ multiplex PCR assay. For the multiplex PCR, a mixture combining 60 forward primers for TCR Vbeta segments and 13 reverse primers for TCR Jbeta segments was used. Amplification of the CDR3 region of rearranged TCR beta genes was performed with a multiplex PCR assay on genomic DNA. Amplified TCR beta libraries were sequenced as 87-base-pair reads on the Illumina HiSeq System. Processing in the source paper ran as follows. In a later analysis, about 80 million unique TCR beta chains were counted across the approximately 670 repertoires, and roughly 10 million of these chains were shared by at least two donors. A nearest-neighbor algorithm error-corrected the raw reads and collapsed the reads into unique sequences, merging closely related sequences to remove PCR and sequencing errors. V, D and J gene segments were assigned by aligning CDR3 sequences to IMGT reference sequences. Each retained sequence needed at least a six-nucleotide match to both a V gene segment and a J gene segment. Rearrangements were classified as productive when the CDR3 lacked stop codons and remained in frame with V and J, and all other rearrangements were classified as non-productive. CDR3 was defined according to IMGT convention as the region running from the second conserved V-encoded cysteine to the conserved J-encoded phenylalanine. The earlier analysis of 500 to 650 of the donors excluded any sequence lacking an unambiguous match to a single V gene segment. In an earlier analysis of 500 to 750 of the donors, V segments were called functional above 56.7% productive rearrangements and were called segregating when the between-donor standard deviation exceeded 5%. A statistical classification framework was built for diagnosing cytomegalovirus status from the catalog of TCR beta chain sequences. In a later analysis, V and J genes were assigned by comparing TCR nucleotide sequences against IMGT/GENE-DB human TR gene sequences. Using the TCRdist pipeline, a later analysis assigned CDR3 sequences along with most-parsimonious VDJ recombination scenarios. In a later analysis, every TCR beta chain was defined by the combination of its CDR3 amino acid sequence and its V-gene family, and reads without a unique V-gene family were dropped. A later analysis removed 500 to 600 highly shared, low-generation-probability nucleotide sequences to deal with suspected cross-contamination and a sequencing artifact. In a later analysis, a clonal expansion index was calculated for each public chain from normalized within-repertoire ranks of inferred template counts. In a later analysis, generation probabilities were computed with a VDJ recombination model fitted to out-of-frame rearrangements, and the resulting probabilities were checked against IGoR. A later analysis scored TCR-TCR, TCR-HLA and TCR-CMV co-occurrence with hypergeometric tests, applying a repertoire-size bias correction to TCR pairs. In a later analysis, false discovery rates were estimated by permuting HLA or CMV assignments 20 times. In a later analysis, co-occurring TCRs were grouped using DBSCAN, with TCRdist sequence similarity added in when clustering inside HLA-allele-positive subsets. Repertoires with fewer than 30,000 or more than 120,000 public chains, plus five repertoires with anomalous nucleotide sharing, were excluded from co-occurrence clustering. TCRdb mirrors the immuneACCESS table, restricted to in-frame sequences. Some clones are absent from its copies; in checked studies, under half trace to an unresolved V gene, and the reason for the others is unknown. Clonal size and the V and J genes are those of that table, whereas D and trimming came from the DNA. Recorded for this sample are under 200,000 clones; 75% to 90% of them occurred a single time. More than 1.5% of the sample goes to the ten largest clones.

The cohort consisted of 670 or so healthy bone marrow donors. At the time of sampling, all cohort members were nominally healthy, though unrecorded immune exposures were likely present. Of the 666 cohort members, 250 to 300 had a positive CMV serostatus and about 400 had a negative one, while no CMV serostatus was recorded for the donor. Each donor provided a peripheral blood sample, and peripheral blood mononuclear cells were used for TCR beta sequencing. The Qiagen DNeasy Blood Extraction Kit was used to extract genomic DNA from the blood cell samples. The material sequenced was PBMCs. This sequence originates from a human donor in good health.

The sequenced DNA: TGTGCCAGCAGCCTCCCCCGGACTAAGTACAATGAGCAGTTCTTC. Translated, this gives CASSLPRTKYNEQFF. In this chain, TRBV7-9 is recombined with TRBJ2-1; the best D guess is TRBD2, with 6 bases matching. From cysteine to phenylalanine, the CDR3 is 15 amino acids long. Solely the CDR3 DNA is kept, with 45 bases framed from the first base. The germline V gene encodes CDR1 SEHNR and CDR2 FQNEAQ (reference sequence). V and J are truncated by 5 bases and 4 bases respectively, leaving an intervening sequence of 15 bases. With the rest looked up from the reference TRBV7-9 and TRBJ2-1 genes rather than sequenced, the full variable domain is DTGVSQNPRHKITKRGQNVTFRCDPISEHNRLYWYRQTLGQGPEFLTYFQNEAQLEKSRLLSDRFSAERPKGSFSTLEIQRTEQGDSAMYLCASSLPRTKYNEQFFGPGTRLTVL.